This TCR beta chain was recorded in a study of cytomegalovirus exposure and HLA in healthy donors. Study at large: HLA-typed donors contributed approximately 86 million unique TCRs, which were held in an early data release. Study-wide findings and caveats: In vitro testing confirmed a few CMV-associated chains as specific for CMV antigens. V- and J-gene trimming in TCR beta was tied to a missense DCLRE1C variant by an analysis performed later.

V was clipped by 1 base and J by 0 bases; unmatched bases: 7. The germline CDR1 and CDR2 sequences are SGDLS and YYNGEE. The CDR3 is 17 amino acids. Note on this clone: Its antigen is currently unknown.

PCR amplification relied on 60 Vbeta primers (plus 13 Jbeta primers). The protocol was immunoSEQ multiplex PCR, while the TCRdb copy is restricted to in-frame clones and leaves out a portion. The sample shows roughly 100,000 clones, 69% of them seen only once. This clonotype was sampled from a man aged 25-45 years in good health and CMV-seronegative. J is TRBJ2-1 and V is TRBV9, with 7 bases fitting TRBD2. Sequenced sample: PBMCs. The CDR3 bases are TGTGCCAGCAGCGTAAATATTAGGGAGGGCTCCTACAATGAGCAGTTCTTC. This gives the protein CASSVNIREGSYNEQFF.